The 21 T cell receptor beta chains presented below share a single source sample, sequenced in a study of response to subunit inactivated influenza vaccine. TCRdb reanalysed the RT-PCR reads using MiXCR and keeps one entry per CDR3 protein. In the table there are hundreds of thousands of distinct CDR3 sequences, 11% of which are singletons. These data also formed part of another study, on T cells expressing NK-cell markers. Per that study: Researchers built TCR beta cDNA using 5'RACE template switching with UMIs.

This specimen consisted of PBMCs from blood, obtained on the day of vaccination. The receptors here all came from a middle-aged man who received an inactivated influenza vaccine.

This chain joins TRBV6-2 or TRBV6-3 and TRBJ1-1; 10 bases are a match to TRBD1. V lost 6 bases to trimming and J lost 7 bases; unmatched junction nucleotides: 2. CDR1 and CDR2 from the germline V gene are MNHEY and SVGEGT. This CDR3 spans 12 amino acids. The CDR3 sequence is CASSGQGVEAFF. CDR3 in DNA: TGTGCCAGCAGCGGACAGGGGGTTGAAGCTTTCTTT.

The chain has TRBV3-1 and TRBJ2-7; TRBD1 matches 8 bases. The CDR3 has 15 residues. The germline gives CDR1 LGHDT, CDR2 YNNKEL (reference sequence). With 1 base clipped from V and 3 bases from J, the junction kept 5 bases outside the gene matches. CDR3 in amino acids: CASSQGTGGFYEQYF. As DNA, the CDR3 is TGTGCCAGCAGCCAAGGAACAGGGGGGTTCTACGAGCAGTACTTC.

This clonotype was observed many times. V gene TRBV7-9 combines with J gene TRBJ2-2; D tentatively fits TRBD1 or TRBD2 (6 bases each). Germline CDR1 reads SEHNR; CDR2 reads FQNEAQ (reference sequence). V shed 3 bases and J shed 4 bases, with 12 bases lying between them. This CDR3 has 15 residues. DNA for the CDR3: TGTGCCAGCAGCTTGGGGGGACACTTCACCGGGGAGCTGTTTTTT. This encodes CASSLGGHFTGELFF. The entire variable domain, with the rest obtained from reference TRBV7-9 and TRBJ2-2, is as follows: DTGVSQNPRHKITKRGQNVTFRCDPISEHNRLYWYRQTLGQGPEFLTYFQNEAQLEKSRLLSDRFSAERPKGSFSTLEIQRTEQGDSAMYLCASSLGGHFTGELFFGEGSRLTVL.

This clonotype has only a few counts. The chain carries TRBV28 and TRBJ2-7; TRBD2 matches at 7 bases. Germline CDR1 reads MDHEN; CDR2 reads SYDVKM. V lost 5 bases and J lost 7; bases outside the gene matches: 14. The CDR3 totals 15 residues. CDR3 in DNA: TGTGCCAGCAGTGCCGGGGGAGGGGCTGGGTGGGAGCAGTACTTC. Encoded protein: CASSAGGGAGWEQYF.

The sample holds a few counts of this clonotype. CDR3 amino acids: CASSYTEGYEQYF. The CDR3 coding sequence is TGTGCCAGCAGTTACACGGAGGGCTACGAGCAGTACTTC. The V gene is TRBV6-2 or TRBV6-3, the J gene TRBJ2-7; a possible D gene is TRBD2 (6 bases). The ends were cut back, 2 bases at V and 3 bases at J, with 8 bases in the middle. Germline V gene lookup returns CDR1 MNHEY and CDR2 SVGEGT. The CDR3 has 13 amino acids.

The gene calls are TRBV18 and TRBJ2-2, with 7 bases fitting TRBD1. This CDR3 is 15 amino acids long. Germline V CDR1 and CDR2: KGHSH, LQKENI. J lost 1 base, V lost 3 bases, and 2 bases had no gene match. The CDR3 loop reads CASSPGQQNTGELFF. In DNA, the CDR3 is TGTGCCAGCTCACCGGGACAGCAGAACACCGGGGAGCTGTTTTTT.

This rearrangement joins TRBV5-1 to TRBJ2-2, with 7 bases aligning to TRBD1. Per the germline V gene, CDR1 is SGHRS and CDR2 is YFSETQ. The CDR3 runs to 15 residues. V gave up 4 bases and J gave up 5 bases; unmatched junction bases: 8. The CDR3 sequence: CASSRRDSRTGELFF. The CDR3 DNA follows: TGCGCCAGCAGCCGTCGGGACAGCCGGACCGGGGAGCTGTTTTTT.

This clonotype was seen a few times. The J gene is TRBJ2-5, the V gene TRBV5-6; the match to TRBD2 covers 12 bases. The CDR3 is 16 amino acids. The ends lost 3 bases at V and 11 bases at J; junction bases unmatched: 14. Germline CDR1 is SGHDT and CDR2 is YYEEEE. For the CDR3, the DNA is TGTGCCAGCAGCTCTCCCTCTCGACTAGCGGGGGTATCTCAGTACTTC. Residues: CASSSPSRLAGVSQYF.

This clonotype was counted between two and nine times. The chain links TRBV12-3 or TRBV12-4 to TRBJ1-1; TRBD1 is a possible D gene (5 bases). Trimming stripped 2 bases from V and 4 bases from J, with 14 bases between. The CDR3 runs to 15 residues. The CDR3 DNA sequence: TGTGCCAGCAGTTTATTCGGGGGGTTGGGCACTGAAGCTTTCTTT. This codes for CASSLFGGLGTEAFF.

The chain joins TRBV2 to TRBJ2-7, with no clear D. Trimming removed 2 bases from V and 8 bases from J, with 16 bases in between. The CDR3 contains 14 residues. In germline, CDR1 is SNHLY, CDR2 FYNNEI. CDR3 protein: CASSEPQSTRKQYF. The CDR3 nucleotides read TGTGCCAGCAGTGAACCACAGTCCACCCGCAAGCAGTACTTC.

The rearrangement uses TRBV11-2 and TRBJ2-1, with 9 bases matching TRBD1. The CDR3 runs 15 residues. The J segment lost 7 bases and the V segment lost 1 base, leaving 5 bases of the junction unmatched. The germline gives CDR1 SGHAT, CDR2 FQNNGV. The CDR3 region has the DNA TGTGCCAGCAGCTTAGGGACAGGGGCTTTAAATGAGCAGTTCTTC. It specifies CASSLGTGALNEQFF.

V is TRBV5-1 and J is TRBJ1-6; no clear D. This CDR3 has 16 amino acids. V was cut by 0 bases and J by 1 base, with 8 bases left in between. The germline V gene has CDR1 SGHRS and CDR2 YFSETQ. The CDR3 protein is CASSLGEWSYNSPLHF. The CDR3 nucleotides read TGCGCCAGCAGCTTGGGGGAGTGGTCCTATAATTCACCCCTCCACTTT.

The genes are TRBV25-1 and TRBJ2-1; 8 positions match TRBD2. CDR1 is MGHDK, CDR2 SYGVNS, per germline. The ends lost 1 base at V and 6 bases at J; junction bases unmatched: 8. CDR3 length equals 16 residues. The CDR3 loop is CASSELGTSVPNEQFF. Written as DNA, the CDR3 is TGTGCCAGCAGTGAATTAGGGACTAGTGTACCCAATGAGCAGTTCTTC.

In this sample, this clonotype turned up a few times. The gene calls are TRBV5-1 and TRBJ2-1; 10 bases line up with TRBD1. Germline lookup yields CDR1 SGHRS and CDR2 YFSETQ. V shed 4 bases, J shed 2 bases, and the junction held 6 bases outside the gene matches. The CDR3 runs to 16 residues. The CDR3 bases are TGCGCCAGCAGCAGATCCGGGACAGGGGCCTACAATGAGCAGTTCTTC. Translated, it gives CASSRSGTGAYNEQFF.

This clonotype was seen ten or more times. CDR3 sequence: CASTLGWGAAYEQYF. DNA of the CDR3: TGTGCCAGCACTCTTGGGTGGGGGGCGGCCTACGAGCAGTACTTC. The V gene is TRBV12-3 or TRBV12-4, the J gene TRBJ2-7; D assignment may be TRBD1 or TRBD2 (6 bases each). V was pared by 7 bases and J by 2 bases, with 18 bases between. The CDR3 is 15 amino acids.

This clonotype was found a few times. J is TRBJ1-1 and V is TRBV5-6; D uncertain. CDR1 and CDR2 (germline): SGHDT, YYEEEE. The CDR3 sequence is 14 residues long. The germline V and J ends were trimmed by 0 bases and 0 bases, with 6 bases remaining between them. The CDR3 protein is CASSLVGVNTEAFF. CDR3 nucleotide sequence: TGTGCCAGCAGCTTGGTTGGTGTGAACACTGAAGCTTTCTTT. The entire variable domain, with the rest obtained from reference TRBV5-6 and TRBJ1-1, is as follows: DAGVTQSPTHLIKTRGQQVTLRCSPKSGHDTVSWYQQALGQGPQFIFQYYEEEERQRGNFPDRFSGHQFPNYSSELNVNALLLGDSALYLCASSLVGVNTEAFFGQGTRLTVV.

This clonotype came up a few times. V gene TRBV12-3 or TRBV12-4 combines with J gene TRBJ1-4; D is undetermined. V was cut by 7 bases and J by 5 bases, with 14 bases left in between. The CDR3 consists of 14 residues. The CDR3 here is CASTPWGGNEKLFF. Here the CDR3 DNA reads TGTGCCAGCACGCCTTGGGGTGGGAATGAAAAACTGTTTTTT.

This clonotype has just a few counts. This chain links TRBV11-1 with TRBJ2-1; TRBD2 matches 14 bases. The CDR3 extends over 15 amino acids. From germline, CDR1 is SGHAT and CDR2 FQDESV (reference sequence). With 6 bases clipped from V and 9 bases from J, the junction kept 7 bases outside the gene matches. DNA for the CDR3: TGTGCCAGCAGACTAGGGACTAGCGGGGGTAGTGAGCAGTTCTTC. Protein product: CASRLGTSGGSEQFF.

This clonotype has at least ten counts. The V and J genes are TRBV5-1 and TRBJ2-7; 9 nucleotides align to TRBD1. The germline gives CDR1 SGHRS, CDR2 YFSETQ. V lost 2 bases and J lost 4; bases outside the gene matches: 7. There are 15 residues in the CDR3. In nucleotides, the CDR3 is TGCGCCAGCAGCTTACAGACAGGGGGTCTTTACGAGCAGTACTTC. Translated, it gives CASSLQTGGLYEQYF.

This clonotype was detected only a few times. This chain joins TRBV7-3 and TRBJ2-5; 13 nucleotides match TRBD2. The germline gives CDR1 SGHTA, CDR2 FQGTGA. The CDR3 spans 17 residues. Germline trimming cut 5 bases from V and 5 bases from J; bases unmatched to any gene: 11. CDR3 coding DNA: TGTGCCAGCAGCCCCGGGGGACTAGCGGGAAGGAGGGAGACCCAGTACTTC. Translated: CASSPGGLAGRRETQYF.

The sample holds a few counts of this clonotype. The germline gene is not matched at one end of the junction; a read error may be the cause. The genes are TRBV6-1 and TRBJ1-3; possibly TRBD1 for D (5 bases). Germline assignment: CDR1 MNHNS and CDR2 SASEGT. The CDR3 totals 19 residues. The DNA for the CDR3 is TGTGCCAGCAGGGAAGGGATATCCGGGACGGTCGATCCTGGAAACACCATATATTTT. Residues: CASREGISGTVDPGNTIYF.